Given below is one T cell receptor (beta chain) in context. Its antigen is as yet unknown. Germline CDR1 MNHEY, CDR2 SVGAGI. Trimming stripped 2 bases from V and 1 base from J, with 11 bases between. The CDR3 consists of 15 residues. This sample stems from a study of T cell responses to AZD1222 COVID-19 vaccine. Generated by immunoSEQ multiplex PCR, the TCRdb table keeps only in-frame clones and is missing some. The sample has approximately 150,000 clones, about 90% seen once; the top ten hold about 5.9%. General study results and limits: Spike-specific TCR depth and breadth grew after two AZD1222 doses. Sampling captured repertoires only after the peak T cell response. Donors were largely white British and mainly female; clonal diversity was possibly underestimated.

The chain employs TRBV6-5 and TRBJ1-2, with D unresolved. The material was peripheral blood, obtained 28 days after the second AZD1222 dose. The sequence came from an adult who received the AZD1222 COVID-19 vaccine. Here the CDR3 DNA reads TGTGCCAGCAGTTACGCGAGGATGGGTAACTATGGCTACACCTTC. This gives the protein CASSYARMGNYGYTF.